These T cell receptor beta chains were read from a single sample in a study of shared clonotypes between healthy human individuals. TCRdb's copy holds only in-frame clones and misses some; the assay was immunoSEQ multiplex PCR. This repertoire shows more than 1,200,000 clones, 98% found once; its top ten account for 0.36%. The specimen was naive CD4+ T cells sorted from blood. Source of these receptors: a man younger than 40 in good health. CDR3s include the opening cysteine and the closing phenylalanine or tryptophan. Fields, in order: V gene, D gene, J gene, CDR3 protein. D genes are given only for firm matches.

v_call: TRBV6-6
d_call: NA
j_call: TRBJ2-1
cdr3_aa: CASSAGADEQFF

v_call: TRBV29-1
d_call: TRBD1
j_call: TRBJ1-2
cdr3_aa: CSAWTGGYTF

v_call: TRBV28
d_call: TRBD1
j_call: TRBJ2-3
cdr3_aa: CASSLRMDREEITQYF

v_call: TRBV9
d_call: NA
j_call: TRBJ2-2
cdr3_aa: CASSVLRGANTGELFF

v_call: TRBV7-9
d_call: TRBD2
j_call: TRBJ2-1
cdr3_aa: CASSLAGTSNEQFF

v_call: TRBV27
d_call: NA
j_call: TRBJ2-1
cdr3_aa: CASSLTIGAGRNEQFF

v_call: TRBV7-2
d_call: TRBD1
j_call: TRBJ2-4
cdr3_aa: CASSLARIGQGTKNIQYF

v_call: TRBV5-1
d_call: NA
j_call: TRBJ2-5
cdr3_aa: CASSLAGTGKEETQYF

v_call: TRBV11-2
d_call: NA
j_call: TRBJ2-2
cdr3_aa: CASSLVRRELFF

v_call: TRBV10-1
d_call: TRBD2
j_call: TRBJ2-1
cdr3_aa: CASSDLAGAGEQFF

v_call: TRBV2
d_call: NA
j_call: TRBJ1-5
cdr3_aa: CASSWGRQSNQPQHF

v_call: TRBV5-1
d_call: TRBD1
j_call: TRBJ2-7
cdr3_aa: CASSYLGDRGLYRYEQYF

v_call: TRBV5-1
d_call: NA
j_call: TRBJ1-2
cdr3_aa: CASSFGRGLDYGYTF

v_call: TRBV6-1
d_call: TRBD1
j_call: TRBJ2-5
cdr3_aa: CASSERDRGRETQYF

v_call: TRBV7-8
d_call: TRBD2
j_call: TRBJ2-7
cdr3_aa: CASSARLAGGPHEQYF

v_call: TRBV7-9
d_call: TRBD2
j_call: TRBJ2-3
cdr3_aa: CASSLQDPGLGAQYF

v_call: TRBV11-2
d_call: NA
j_call: TRBJ2-7
cdr3_aa: CASSPIQYSYEQYF

v_call: TRBV6-5
d_call: TRBD2
j_call: TRBJ2-7
cdr3_aa: CASSRPGLVGLYF